This T cell receptor beta chain was obtained from a study of T cell changes during pregnancy in multiple sclerosis. This clone appeared a single time. This CDR3 spans 18 amino acids. The trim removed 4 bases at V and 1 base at J, leaving 11 bases unmatched. CDR1 is MGHRA, CDR2 YSYEKL, per germline. The repertoire was sequenced with immunoSEQ multiplex PCR; TCRdb's copy has only in-frame clones and lacks some. The sample carries under 45,000 clones, more than 85% recorded once. The starting material was CD8+ T cells from peripheral blood mononuclear cells, obtained in the third trimester of pregnancy. The V gene is TRBV4-1, the J gene TRBJ2-2, with 8 bases fitting TRBD2. The clonotype comes from a female donor with multiple sclerosis, enrolled in a pregnancy study. The CDR3 coding sequence is TGCGCCAGCAGCCCTTGGGCGAGCGGGGGAAAGAACACCGGGGAGCTGTTTTTT. Protein: CASSPWASGGKNTGELFF.